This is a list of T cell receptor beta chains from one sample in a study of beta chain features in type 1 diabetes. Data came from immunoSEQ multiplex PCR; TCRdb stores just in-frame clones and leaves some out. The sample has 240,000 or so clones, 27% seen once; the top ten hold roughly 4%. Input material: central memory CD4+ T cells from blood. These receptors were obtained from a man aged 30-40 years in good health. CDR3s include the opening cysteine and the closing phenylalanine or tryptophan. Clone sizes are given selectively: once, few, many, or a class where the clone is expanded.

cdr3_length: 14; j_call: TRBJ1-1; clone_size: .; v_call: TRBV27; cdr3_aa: CASSSSYGNTEAFF
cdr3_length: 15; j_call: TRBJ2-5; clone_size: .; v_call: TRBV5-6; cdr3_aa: CASSFDRGRGETQYF
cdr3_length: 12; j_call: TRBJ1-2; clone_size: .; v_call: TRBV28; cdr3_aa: CASSLQQYGYTF
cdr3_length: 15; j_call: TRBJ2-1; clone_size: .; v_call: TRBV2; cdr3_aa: CAGSNSGWEGNEQFF
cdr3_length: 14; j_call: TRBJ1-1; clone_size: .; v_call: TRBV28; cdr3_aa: CASSLSTGLTEAFF
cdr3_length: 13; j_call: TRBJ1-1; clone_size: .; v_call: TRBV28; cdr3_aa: CASSFPGNTEAFF
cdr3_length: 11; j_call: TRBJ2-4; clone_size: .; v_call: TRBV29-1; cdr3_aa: CSVRTGSIQYF
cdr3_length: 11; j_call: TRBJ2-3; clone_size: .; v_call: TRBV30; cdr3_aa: CAWNSGDTQYF
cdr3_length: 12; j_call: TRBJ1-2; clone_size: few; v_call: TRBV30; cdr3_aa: CAWSAWTGAYTF
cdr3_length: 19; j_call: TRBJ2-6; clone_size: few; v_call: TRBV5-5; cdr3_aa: CASRQGQGVLLPGANVLTF
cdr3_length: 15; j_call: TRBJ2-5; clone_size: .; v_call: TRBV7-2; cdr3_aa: CASSLVPGVGETQYF
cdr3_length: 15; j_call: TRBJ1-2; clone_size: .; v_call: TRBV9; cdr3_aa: CASSPRDRRNNGYTF
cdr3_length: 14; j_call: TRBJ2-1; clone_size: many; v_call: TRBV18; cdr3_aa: CASSPERVYNEQFF
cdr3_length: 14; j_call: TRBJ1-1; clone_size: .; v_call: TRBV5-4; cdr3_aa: CASSYGTGNTEAFF
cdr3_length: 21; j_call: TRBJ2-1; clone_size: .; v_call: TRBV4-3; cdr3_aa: CASSQRPQAGVSGATYNEQFF
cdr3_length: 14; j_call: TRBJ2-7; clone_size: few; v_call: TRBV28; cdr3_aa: CASEAGTGKREQYF
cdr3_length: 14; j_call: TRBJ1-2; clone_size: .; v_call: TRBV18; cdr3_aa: CASSLGQGEGGYTF
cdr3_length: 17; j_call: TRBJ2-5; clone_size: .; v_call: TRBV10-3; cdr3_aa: CAISESLTSGREETQYF
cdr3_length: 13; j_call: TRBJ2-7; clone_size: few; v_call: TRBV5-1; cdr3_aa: CASRSGTANEQYF
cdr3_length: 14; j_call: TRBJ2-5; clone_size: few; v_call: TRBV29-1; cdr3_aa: CSAPVGGYQETQYF
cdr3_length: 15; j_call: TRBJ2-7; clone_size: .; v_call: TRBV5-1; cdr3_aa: CASSADQVTIYEQYF
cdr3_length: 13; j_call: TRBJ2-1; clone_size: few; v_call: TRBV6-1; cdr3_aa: CASSEALGGEGFF
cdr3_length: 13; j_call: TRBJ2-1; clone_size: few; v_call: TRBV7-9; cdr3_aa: CASGPSSYNEQFF
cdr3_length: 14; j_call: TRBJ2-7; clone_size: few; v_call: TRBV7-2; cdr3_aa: CASSPQGGSYEQYF
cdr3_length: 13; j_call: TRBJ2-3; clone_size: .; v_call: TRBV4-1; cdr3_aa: CASSQTQGDTQYF
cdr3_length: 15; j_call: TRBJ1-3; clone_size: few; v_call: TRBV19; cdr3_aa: CASSVSGTAGNTIYF